The 2 T cell receptor beta chains below all came from one sample that was sequenced in a study of shared clonotypes between healthy human individuals. Here immunoSEQ multiplex PCR was the method, and the copy in TCRdb shows in-frame clones only, minus some. This sample carries roughly 490,000 clones, 70% to 85% of them seen once, and the ten largest clones take approximately 12%. Material for sequencing was PBMCs. The receptors were sampled from a woman aged 40 to 50 in good health. Some clones in this sample may be carry-over from other donors' samples.

This rearrangement joins TRBV7-9 to TRBJ2-5; 8 bases agree with TRBD2. Germline CDR1 SEHNR, CDR2 FQNEAQ (reference sequence). The CDR3 extends over 16 amino acids. V dropped 1 base and J dropped 3; count of bases not matched to a gene: 7. DNA for the CDR3: TGTGCCAGCAGCTTAGGGGTAGCGGGAACGGAAGAGACCCAGTACTTC. This codes for CASSLGVAGTEETQYF.

This clone has more than one count but fewer than ten. V and J are TRBV2 and TRBJ1-5; D not resolved. The germline gives CDR1 SNHLY, CDR2 FYNNEI. Trimming took 2 bases from V and 5 from J, leaving 7 bases between them. The CDR3 runs 13 residues. CDR3 coding DNA: TGTGCCAGCAGTGAATGGAGGGATCAGCCCCAGCATTTT. Translated, it gives CASSEWRDQPQHF.